These 24 T cell receptor beta chains were all obtained from the same sample, sequenced in a study of cytomegalovirus exposure and HLA in healthy donors. Primers: 60 Vbeta forward and 13 Jbeta reverse. Produced via immunoSEQ multiplex PCR; TCRdb's table is partial and in-frame only. The sample includes approximately 260,000 clones, 85% to 95% of them seen just once. The sequenced sample consisted of PBMCs. Receptors originate from a girl aged 2-10 years in good health and CMV-seronegative.

The V call is TRBV5-1, the J call TRBJ2-3, with 13 bases aligning to TRBD2. The CDR3 length is 16 residues. The ends lost 4 bases at V and 4 bases at J; junction bases unmatched: 6. CDR1 and CDR2 from the germline V gene are SGHRS and YFSETQ. CDR3 sequence (DNA): TGCGCCAGCAGCGCACTAGCGGGGGGGCTCTCAGATACGCAGTATTTT. This gives the protein CASSALAGGLSDTQYF. Based on the CDR3 plus reference TRBV5-1 and TRBJ2-3, the full variable domain is KAGVTQTPRYLIKTRGQQVTLSCSPISGHRSVSWYQQTPGQGLQFLFEYFSETQRNKGNFPGRFSGRQFSNSRSEMNVSTLELGDSALYLCASSALAGGLSDTQYFGPGTRLTVL.

The chain is built from TRBV6-1 and TRBJ1-2; TRBD1 is a possible D gene (6 bases). Trimming took 6 bases from V and 6 from J, leaving 14 bases between them. The germline V gene has CDR1 MNHNS and CDR2 SASEGT. The CDR3 has 13 amino acids. In DNA, the CDR3 is TGTGCCAGCAGGACCGAGGGACACCATGGCTACACCTTC. Amino acids: CASRTEGHHGYTF.

The gene calls are TRBV20-1 and TRBJ2-7, with D unclear. This CDR3 has 11 amino acids. Per germline, CDR1 DFQATT and CDR2 SNEGSKA (reference sequence). The germline V and J ends were trimmed by 2 bases and 6 bases, with 8 bases remaining between them. CDR3 DNA: TGCAGTGCTAGAAAGACTGGCGAGCAGTACTTC. Residues: CSARKTGEQYF.

The V gene is TRBV18, the J gene TRBJ2-7; D is unclear. Germline V gives CDR1 KGHSH, CDR2 LQKENI. CDR3 length: 13 amino acids. The V gene lost 2 bases and the J gene lost 4 bases, with 9 bases spanning the gap. The CDR3 DNA sequence: TGTGCCAGCTCACCAGGGCAGCTTTACGAGCAGTACTTC. Translation gives CASSPGQLYEQYF.

The chain employs TRBV30 and TRBJ2-5; 7 bases map to TRBD2. The J call may be incorrect, as the DNA end agrees better with TRBJ2-7. Germline CDR1 reads GTSNPN; CDR2 reads SVGIG (reference sequence). The CDR3 contains 16 residues. The DNA of the CDR3 is TGTGCCTGGAGTGTTAGGTGGGGGGGGAGCTCCTACGAGCAGTACTTC. Its protein product is CAWSVRWGGSSYEQYF.

Here the CDR3 reads CASPPGTSGWSYNEQFF. The CDR3, as DNA: TGTGCCAGCCCCCCCGGGACTAGCGGGTGGTCCTACAATGAGCAGTTCTTC. This rearrangement joins TRBV28 to TRBJ2-1; 12 bases are a match to TRBD2. There are 17 residues in the CDR3. The V segment lost 8 bases and the J segment 1 base; nucleotides outside the gene matches: 9. Per germline, CDR1 MDHEN and CDR2 SYDVKM.

V and J are TRBV27 and TRBJ2-1; 10 nucleotides agree with TRBD1. J was trimmed by 0 bases and V by 9 bases; bases with no gene match: 14. The CDR3 has 18 residues. Germline lookup yields CDR1 MNHEY and CDR2 SMNVEV (reference sequence). CDR3 nucleotides: TGTGCCAGTTCGCCGGGACAGGGGACGTACTTCTCCTACAATGAGCAGTTCTTC. Translated: CASSPGQGTYFSYNEQFF.

The genes are TRBV6-5 and TRBJ2-3, with D unclear. Germline CDR1 and CDR2: MNHEY and SVGAGI. This CDR3 is built from 13 residues. V gave up 2 bases and J gave up 3 bases, with 6 bases separating them. CDR3 protein: CASSYTTTDTQYF. The CDR3 nucleotides are TGTGCCAGCAGTTACACCACAACAGATACGCAGTATTTT.

V is TRBV27 and J is TRBJ2-3; 10 positions match TRBD2. Looked up from germline, CDR1 is MNHEY and CDR2 is SMNVEV (reference sequence). The J segment lost 2 bases and the V segment lost 4 bases, leaving 3 bases of the junction unmatched. The CDR3 contains 15 residues. Here the CDR3 DNA reads TGTGCCAGCAGTTACGGACTAGCGGACACAGATACGCAGTATTTT. Residues: CASSYGLADTDTQYF.

CDR3 amino acids: CASSLSGGQETQYF. CDR3 DNA: TGTGCCAGCAGCTTGAGCGGGGGCCAAGAGACCCAGTACTTC. The genes are TRBV7-3 and TRBJ2-5; 8 nucleotides align to TRBD2. From germline, CDR1 is SGHTA and CDR2 FQGTGA. Trimming at V came to 3 bases and at J to 1 base, leaving 1 base not matched to a gene. The CDR3 is made up of 14 amino acids.

V usage is TRBV7-6 and J usage is TRBJ2-7; TRBD2 aligns across 11 bases. This CDR3 contains 15 residues. Trimming took 5 bases from V and 1 from J; bases not matched to a gene: 4. CDR1 and CDR2 from the germline V gene are SGHVS and FNYEAQ. CDR3 nucleotides: TGTGCCAGCAGCATTGGGACTAGCGGTTCCTACGAGCAGTACTTC. This gives the protein CASSIGTSGSYEQYF.

The rearrangement joins TRBV2 to TRBJ1-1; 9 bases agree with TRBD1. CDR3 length: 12 residues. Trimming took 9 bases from V and 1 from J; bases not matched to a gene: 0. In germline, CDR1 is SNHLY, CDR2 FYNNEI. The CDR3 DNA sequence: TGTGCCAGACAGGGGGCGAACACTGAAGCTTTCTTT. It yields the protein CARQGANTEAFF. Using reference TRBV2 and TRBJ1-1 for the parts outside the CDR3, the full variable domain is EPEVTQTPSHQVTQMGQEVILRCVPISNHLYFYWYRQILGQKVEFLVSFYNNEISEKSEIFDDQFSVERPDGSNFTLKIRSTKLEDSAMYFCARQGANTEAFFGQGTRLTVV.

J is TRBJ1-5 and V is TRBV10-1; TRBD1 is a possible D gene (5 bases). Germline CDR1 reads WNHNN; CDR2 reads SYGVQD (reference sequence). CDR3 length: 15 residues. Trimming took off 8 bases at V and 5 bases at J, with 19 bases between the two ends. CDR3 in DNA: TGCGCCAGCCACCAACAGGTTTTCGGGTATCAGCCCCAGCATTTT. Its translation is CASHQQVFGYQPQHF.

DNA for the CDR3: TGTGCCAGCTCATCCCCTTTGGACACAGGTGATTCGAATTCACCCCTCCACTTT. It codes for CASSSPLDTGDSNSPLHF. The rearrangement joins TRBV18 to TRBJ1-6, with D maybe TRBD1 (5 bases). CDR1 and CDR2 (germline): KGHSH, LQKENI. This CDR3 is 18 amino acids long. The germline V and J ends were trimmed by 5 bases and 7 bases, with 24 bases remaining between them. Combining the CDR3 with reference TRBV18 and TRBJ1-6 gives the whole variable domain NAGVMQNPRHLVRRRGQEARLRCSPMKGHSHVYWYRQLPEEGLKFMVYLQKENIIDESGMPKERFSAEFPKEGPSILRIQQVVRGDSAAYFCASSSPLDTGDSNSPLHFGNGTRLTVT.

This clone was seen just once. The J gene is TRBJ1-2, the V gene TRBV7-2; a possible D gene is TRBD1 (6 bases). V was clipped by 5 bases and J by 4 bases, with 11 bases between them. The CDR3 runs to 13 residues. Per the germline V gene, CDR1 is SGHTA and CDR2 is FQGNSA. CDR3 loop: CASSPETGYGYTF. The DNA for the CDR3 is TGTGCCAGCAGCCCGGAGACAGGCTATGGCTACACCTTC. The full variable domain, rest sourced from reference TRBV7-2 and TRBJ1-2, is GAGVSQSPSNKVTEKGKDVELRCDPISGHTALYWYRQSLGQGLEFLIYFQGNSAPDKSGLPSDRFSAERTGGSVSTLTIQRTQQEDSAVYLCASSPETGYGYTFGSGTRLTVV.

The gene calls are TRBV10-1 and TRBJ2-1, with D possibly matching TRBD1 (5 bases). This CDR3 spans 13 amino acids. The V end was cut by 5 bases, the J end by 8 bases, with 13 bases between. Looked up from germline, CDR1 is WNHNN and CDR2 is SYGVQD (reference sequence). DNA of the CDR3: TGCGCCAGCAGTCAATCAGGGCGAGATGAGCAGTTCTTC. Its translation: CASSQSGRDEQFF.

As DNA, the CDR3 is TGTGCCAGCAGCGACAGGTCCGCAACTAATGAAAAACTGTTTTTT. Its protein product is CASSDRSATNEKLFF. This chain uses TRBV6-1 with TRBJ1-4, with TRBD1 as a possible D gene (6 bases). The V end lost 6 bases, the J end lost 0 bases, and 11 bases lay between the germline ends. This CDR3 is built from 15 residues. Germline V lookup: CDR1 MNHNS, CDR2 SASEGT.

This chain connects TRBV19 to TRBJ2-3, with TRBD2 matching over 12 bases. With V trimmed by 6 bases and J by 2 bases, 6 bases remained unmatched. The CDR3 has 16 residues. Germline lookup yields CDR1 LNHDA and CDR2 SQIVND (reference sequence). The CDR3 protein is CASRQLAGGSTDTQYF. Written as DNA, the CDR3 is TGTGCCAGTAGACAACTAGCGGGAGGTTCCACAGATACGCAGTATTTT.

V is TRBV28 and J is TRBJ1-5, with 12 bases fitting TRBD1. Unmatched junction bases numbered 3, after V lost 5 bases and J lost 4 bases. The CDR3 consists of 15 residues. Germline-derived CDR1 and CDR2 are MDHEN and SYDVKM. CDR3 residues: CASSTGQGANQPQHF. The CDR3 DNA reads TGTGCCAGCAGTACGGGACAGGGGGCGAATCAGCCCCAGCATTTT.

The chain links TRBV27 to TRBJ1-6; TRBD1 is a possible D gene (5 bases). The germline V gene has CDR1 MNHEY and CDR2 SMNVEV (reference sequence). The V end was cut by 1 base, the J end by 9 bases, with 13 bases between. This CDR3 comprises 15 residues. CDR3 residues: CASSLLRTQGSPLHF. Written as DNA, the CDR3 is TGTGCCAGCAGTTTATTACGGACCCAGGGTTCACCCCTCCACTTT.

The chain has TRBV7-9 and TRBJ1-4; D not certain. CDR1 is SEHNR, CDR2 FQNEAQ, per germline (reference sequence). The CDR3 sequence is 13 residues long. The chain's CDR3 is CSSQATTNEKLFF. CDR3 nucleotides: TGTTCCTCCCAGGCAACAACTAATGAAAAACTGTTTTTT.

This rearrangement joins TRBV6-5 to TRBJ2-3; TRBD2 is a possible D gene (5 bases). Germline CDR1 reads MNHEY; CDR2 reads SVGAGI. This CDR3 has 14 amino acids. Trimming removed 4 bases from V and 2 bases from J, with 10 bases in between. The CDR3 loop reads CASSSTGSTDTQYF. CDR3 nucleotide sequence: TGTGCCAGCAGTTCCACGGGGTCCACAGATACGCAGTATTTT.

The J gene is TRBJ1-3, the V gene TRBV7-8, with a possible D match to TRBD1 (6 bases). CDR1 and CDR2 from the germline V gene are SGHVS and FQNEAQ. This CDR3 has 16 residues. V was clipped by 3 bases and J by 0 bases, with 12 bases between them. The CDR3 loop reads CASSFPQTGSGNTIYF. The DNA of the CDR3 is TGTGCCAGCAGCTTCCCCCAGACAGGCTCTGGAAACACCATATATTTT.

The V call is TRBV7-2, the J call TRBJ2-7, with 7 bases aligning to TRBD1. The CDR3 consists of 15 residues. After removal of 5 bases from V and 2 bases from J, the junction contained 9 bases not matched to a gene. Per germline, CDR1 SGHTA and CDR2 FQGNSA. In DNA form, the CDR3 reads TGTGCCAGCAGCCCGAACAGGGGCCTACCCTACGAGCAGTACTTC. Encoded protein: CASSPNRGLPYEQYF.